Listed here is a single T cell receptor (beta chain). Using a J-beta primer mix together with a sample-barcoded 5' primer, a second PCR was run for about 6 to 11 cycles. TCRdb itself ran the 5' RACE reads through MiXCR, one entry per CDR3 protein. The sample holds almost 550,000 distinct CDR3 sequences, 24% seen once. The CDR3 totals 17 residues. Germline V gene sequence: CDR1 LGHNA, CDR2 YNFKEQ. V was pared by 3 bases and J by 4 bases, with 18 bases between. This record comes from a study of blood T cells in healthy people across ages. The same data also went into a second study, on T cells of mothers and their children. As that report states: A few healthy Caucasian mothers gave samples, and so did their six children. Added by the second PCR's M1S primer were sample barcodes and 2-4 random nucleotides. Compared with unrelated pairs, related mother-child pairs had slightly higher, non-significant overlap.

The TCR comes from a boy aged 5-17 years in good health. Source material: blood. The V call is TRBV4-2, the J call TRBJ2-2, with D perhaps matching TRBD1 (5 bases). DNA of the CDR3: TGTGCCAGCAGCCAGGATTTAGGGGATTGGGGCACCGGGGAGCTGTTTTTT. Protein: CASSQDLGDWGTGELFF.